This T cell receptor (beta chain) was obtained from a study of cytomegalovirus exposure and HLA in healthy donors. Study-wide background: There were 350 to 400 genotyped donors. Of these, about 80% fell in the genetic ancestry cluster associated with self-reported Caucasian donors.

Points from the study as a whole: In a later analysis, at a false discovery rate of 0.05, approximately 18,000 TCR beta sequences were associated with HLA alleles.

Primers: 60 Vbeta forward and 13 Jbeta reverse. This table comes from immunoSEQ multiplex PCR, and its TCRdb copy is limited to in-frame clones, with some not included. The sample has 110,000 to 150,000 clones; 80% are singletons. Germline values: CDR1 MNHNS, CDR2 SASEGT. CDR3 length: 14 residues. Trimming took 7 bases from V and 8 from J; bases not matched to a gene: 11. Details on this clone: Its specificity is unknown.

This chain connects TRBV6-1 to TRBJ1-2; the match to TRBD1 covers 9 bases. The clonotype comes from a female donor in good health and CMV-seronegative. The sequencing sample was made of PBMCs. In nucleotides, the CDR3 is TGTGCCAGCAACACCAAATATACAGGGGGCGGCTACACCTTC. The encoded protein is CASNTKYTGGGYTF.